These 15 T cell receptor beta chains came from one sample sequenced in a study of technical replicates of blood from a handful of donors. Data came from immunoSEQ multiplex PCR; TCRdb stores just in-frame clones and leaves some out. The repertoire includes fewer than 95,000 clones, 90% to 95% of them detected once, and 0.2% to 0.25% sits in the top ten. The sample was T cells isolated from PBMCs. These TCRs come from a human donor in good health.

DNA of the CDR3: TGTGCCAGCAGCCAAGGACAGGAGATCCAGCCCCAGCATTTT. Protein sequence: CASSQGQEIQPQHF. V and J are TRBV4-2 and TRBJ1-5; TRBD1 might be the D (6 bases). The ends were cut back, 1 base at V and 7 bases at J, with 11 bases in the middle. CDR3 size: 14 residues. The germline V gene encodes CDR1 LGHNA and CDR2 YNFKEQ.

The rearrangement uses TRBV28 and TRBJ2-1; D is undetermined. The CDR3 totals 11 residues. Germline CDR1 reads MDHEN; CDR2 reads SYDVKM. Trimming took 4 bases from V and 4 from J, leaving 2 bases between them. CDR3 coding DNA: TGTGCCAGCAGTTCTTACAATGAGCAGTTCTTC. Its translation is CASSSYNEQFF.

The chain has TRBV7-2 and TRBJ2-7; 10 nucleotides agree with TRBD2. The V and J ends lost 3 bases and 1 base, in that order; junction bases with no gene match: 3. The V gene's germline CDR1 is SGHTA and CDR2 FQGNSA. This CDR3 is built from 15 residues. The CDR3 reads CASSLASGGSYEQYF. The CDR3 bases are TGTGCCAGCAGCTTGGCTAGCGGGGGTTCCTACGAGCAGTACTTC.

This chain links TRBV7-9 with TRBJ1-4; 9 bases fit TRBD1. V gave up 4 bases and J gave up 6 bases; unmatched junction bases: 6. This CDR3 contains 15 residues. CDR1 and CDR2 from the germline V gene are SEHNR and FQNEAQ (reference sequence). CDR3 nucleotides: TGTGCCAGCAGCTCCTATCGACAGGGGGATGAAAAACTGTTTTTT. It translates to CASSSYRQGDEKLFF.

This clone was recorded only once. This rearrangement joins TRBV28 to TRBJ2-3, with TRBD2 matching 7 bases. This CDR3 is built from 16 residues. V was pared by 2 bases and J by 0 bases, with 5 bases of the junction left unmatched. Germline V CDR1 and CDR2: MDHEN, SYDVKM. The CDR3: CASSLPNSGSTDTQYF. The CDR3 DNA sequence: TGTGCCAGCAGTTTACCCAATAGCGGGAGCACAGATACGCAGTATTTT.

The chain carries TRBV7-2 and TRBJ2-1; D is perhaps TRBD1 (5 bases). Germline CDR1 and CDR2: SGHTA and FQGNSA. Trimming pared 1 base from V and 2 bases from J, leaving 9 bases between. This CDR3 spans 15 amino acids. The CDR3 loop is CASSLGGLPYNEQFF. The CDR3 nucleotides are TGTGCCAGCAGCTTAGGGGGCCTCCCCTACAATGAGCAGTTCTTC.

This chain links TRBV7-9 with TRBJ2-2, with 7 bases aligning to TRBD1. V trimming: 11 bases; J trimming: 1 base; junction bases outside the gene matches: 7. Germline V CDR1 and CDR2: SEHNR, FQNEAQ (reference sequence). The CDR3 has 14 residues. In DNA, the CDR3 is TGTGCCGGACCCGGGACAGTGAACACCGGGGAGCTGTTTTTT. Translation: CAGPGTVNTGELFF.

The CDR3 loop is CASSLAAGNQNIQYF. The DNA for the CDR3 is TGTGCCAGCAGCTTGGCCGCAGGGAATCAGAACATTCAGTACTTC. The J gene is TRBJ2-4, the V gene TRBV5-4, with D possibly matching TRBD1 (5 bases). The CDR3 contains 15 residues. The germline CDR1 and CDR2 sequences are SGHNT and YYREEE (reference sequence). Trimming shortened V by 0 bases and J by 7 bases, and 14 bases separated the two germline ends.

This chain links TRBV9 with TRBJ2-3; no clear D. Germline V CDR1 and CDR2: SGDLS, YYNGEE. Trimming removed 0 bases at V and 5 bases at J, with 4 bases between. The length of the CDR3 is 12 residues. CDR3: CASSVARDTQYF. CDR3 bases: TGTGCCAGCAGCGTAGCGAGAGATACGCAGTATTTT.

Turning to this clone: Relative to the germline gene, one junction end is altered; a read error may explain this. The J gene is TRBJ2-7, the V gene TRBV4-1; 8 bases fit TRBD1. This CDR3 comprises 14 residues. Germline CDR1 MGHRA, CDR2 YSYEKL. CDR3: CASSQDGRGLFMDF. DNA for the CDR3: TGCGCCAGCAGCCAAGATGGCAGGGGGCTATTCATGGACTTC.

This clone appeared once. The genes are TRBV6-5 and TRBJ2-7, with D possibly TRBD2 on 7 matching bases. This CDR3 contains 15 residues. The germline V gene has CDR1 MNHEY and CDR2 SVGAGI. Trimming took off 6 bases at V and 2 bases at J, with 17 bases between the two ends. CDR3 residues: CASRSRTRGAYEQYF. The CDR3 DNA follows: TGTGCCAGCAGATCCCGGACTAGGGGGGCCTACGAGCAGTACTTC.

The chain couples TRBV6-1 to TRBJ1-1; D call uncertain. With 8 bases removed from V and 0 bases from J, the gap between germline ends came to 10 bases. This CDR3 region has 13 residues. Germline V gene lookup returns CDR1 MNHNS and CDR2 SASEGT. The CDR3 DNA reads as TGTGCCAGCGTAAGAGAGTTGAACACTGAAGCTTTCTTT. Translating gives CASVRELNTEAFF.

This clone was recorded a few times. This rearrangement joins TRBV18 to TRBJ1-1, with D unresolved. The V and J ends lost 2 bases and 1 base respectively, with 5 bases between them. The CDR3 consists of 13 residues. Germline values: CDR1 KGHSH, CDR2 LQKENI. The CDR3 protein is CASSPAENTEAFF. As DNA, the CDR3 is TGTGCCAGCTCACCAGCGGAGAACACTGAAGCTTTCTTT.

This clone was recorded once. The rearrangement joins TRBV10-3 to TRBJ2-2; 11 bases match TRBD2. The germline CDR1 and CDR2 sequences are ENHRY and SYGVKD. V shed 8 bases and J 2 bases; nucleotides not matched to a gene: 10. The CDR3 extends over 17 amino acids. The CDR3 protein is CAIGTSGSSVNTGELFF. CDR3 nucleotides: TGTGCCATCGGAACTAGCGGGAGTTCGGTTAACACCGGGGAGCTGTTTTTT.

There are a few counts of this clone. The chain carries TRBV25-1 and TRBJ1-1; TRBD1 matches at 10 bases. The V and J ends lost 3 bases and 11 bases, in that order; junction bases with no gene match: 9. Per germline, CDR1 MGHDK and CDR2 SYGVNS. The CDR3 is 14 amino acids. CDR3 sequence (DNA): TGTGCCAGCAGTGAGGGACAGGGGAACAATCGGGCTTTCTTT. It codes for CASSEGQGNNRAFF.